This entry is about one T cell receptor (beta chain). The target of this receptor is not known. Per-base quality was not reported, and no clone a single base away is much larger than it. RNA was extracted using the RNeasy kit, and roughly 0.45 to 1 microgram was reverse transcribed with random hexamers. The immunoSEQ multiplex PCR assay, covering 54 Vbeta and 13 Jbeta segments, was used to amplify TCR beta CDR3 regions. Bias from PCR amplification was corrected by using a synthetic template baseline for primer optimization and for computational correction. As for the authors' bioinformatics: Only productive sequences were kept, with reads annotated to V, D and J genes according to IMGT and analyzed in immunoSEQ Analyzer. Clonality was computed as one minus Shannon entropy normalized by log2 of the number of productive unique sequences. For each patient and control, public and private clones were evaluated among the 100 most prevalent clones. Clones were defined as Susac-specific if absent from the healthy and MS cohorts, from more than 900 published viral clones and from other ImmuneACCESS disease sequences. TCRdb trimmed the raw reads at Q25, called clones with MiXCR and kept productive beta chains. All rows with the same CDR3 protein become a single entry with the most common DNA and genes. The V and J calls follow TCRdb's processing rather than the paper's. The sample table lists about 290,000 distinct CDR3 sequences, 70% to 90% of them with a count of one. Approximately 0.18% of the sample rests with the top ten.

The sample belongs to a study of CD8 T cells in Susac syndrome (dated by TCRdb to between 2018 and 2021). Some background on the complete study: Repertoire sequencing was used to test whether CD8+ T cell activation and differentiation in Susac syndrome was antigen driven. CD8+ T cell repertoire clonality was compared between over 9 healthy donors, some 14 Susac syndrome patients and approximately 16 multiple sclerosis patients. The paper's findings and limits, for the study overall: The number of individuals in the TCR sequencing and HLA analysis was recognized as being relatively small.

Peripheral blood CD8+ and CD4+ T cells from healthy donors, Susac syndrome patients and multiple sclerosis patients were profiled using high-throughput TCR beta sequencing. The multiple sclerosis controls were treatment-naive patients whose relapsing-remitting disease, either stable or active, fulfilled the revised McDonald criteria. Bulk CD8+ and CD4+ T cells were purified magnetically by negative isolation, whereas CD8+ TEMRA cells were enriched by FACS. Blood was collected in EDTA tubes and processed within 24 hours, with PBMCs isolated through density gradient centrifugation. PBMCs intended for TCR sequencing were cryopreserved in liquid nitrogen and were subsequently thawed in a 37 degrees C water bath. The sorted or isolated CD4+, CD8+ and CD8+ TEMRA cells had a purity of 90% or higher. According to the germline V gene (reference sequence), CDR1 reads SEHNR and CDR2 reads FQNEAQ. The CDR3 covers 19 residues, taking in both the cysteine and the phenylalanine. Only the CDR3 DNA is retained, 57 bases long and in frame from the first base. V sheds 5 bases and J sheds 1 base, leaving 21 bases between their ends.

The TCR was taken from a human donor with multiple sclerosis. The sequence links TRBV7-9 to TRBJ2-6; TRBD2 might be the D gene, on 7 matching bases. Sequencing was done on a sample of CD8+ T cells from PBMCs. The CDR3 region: CASSPPPPGRGSGANVLTF. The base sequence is TGTGCCAGCAGCCCCCCCCCTCCGGGGAGGGGGTCTGGGGCCAACGTCCTGACTTTC.